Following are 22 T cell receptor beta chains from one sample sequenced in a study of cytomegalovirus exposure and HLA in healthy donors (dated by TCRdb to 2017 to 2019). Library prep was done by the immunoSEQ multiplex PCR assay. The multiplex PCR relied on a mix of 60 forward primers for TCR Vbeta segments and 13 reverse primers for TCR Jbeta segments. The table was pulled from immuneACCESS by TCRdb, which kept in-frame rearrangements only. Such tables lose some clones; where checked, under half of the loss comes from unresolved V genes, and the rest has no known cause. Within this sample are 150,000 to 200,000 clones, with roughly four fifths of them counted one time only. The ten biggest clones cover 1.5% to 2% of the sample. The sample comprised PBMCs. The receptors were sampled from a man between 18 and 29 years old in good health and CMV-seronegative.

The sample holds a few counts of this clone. In DNA, the CDR3 is TGTGCCACCGCCAACGGGGGGCAGGATTCACCCCTCCACTTT. Protein product: CATANGGQDSPLHF. V gene TRBV7-8 combines with J gene TRBJ1-6, with a tentative D call TRBD1 (6 bases). This CDR3 contains 14 residues. Trimming pared 10 bases from V and 8 bases from J, leaving 18 bases between. The germline V gene encodes CDR1 SGHVS and CDR2 FQNEAQ.

As DNA, the CDR3 is TGTGCCAGTAATCGGGAGACTGAAGCTTTCTTT. It specifies CASNRETEAFF. This chain uses TRBV19 with TRBJ1-1; D remains unclear. CDR3 length: 11 amino acids. Per germline, CDR1 LNHDA and CDR2 SQIVND (reference sequence). Trimming pared 7 bases from V and 5 bases from J, leaving 8 bases between. Full variable domain (remainder filled in from reference TRBV19 and TRBJ1-1): DGGITQSPKYLFRKEGQNVTLSCEQNLNHDAMYWYRQDPGQGLRLIYYSQIVNDFQKGDIAEGYSVSREKKESFPLTVTSAQKNPTAFYLCASNRETEAFFGQGTRLTVV.

CDR3 protein: CASSFPGLAGNRDTQYF. For the CDR3, the DNA is TGCGCCAGCAGCTTCCCCGGGCTAGCGGGAAATAGAGATACGCAGTATTTT. The rearrangement links TRBV5-1 to TRBJ2-3, with 9 bases matching TRBD2. The germline gives CDR1 SGHRS, CDR2 YFSETQ. The junction had 12 bases not matched to a gene; V was cut back by 2 bases and J by 5 bases. The CDR3 is 17 residues long. Complete variable domain (other parts from reference TRBV5-1 and TRBJ2-3): KAGVTQTPRYLIKTRGQQVTLSCSPISGHRSVSWYQQTPGQGLQFLFEYFSETQRNKGNFPGRFSGRQFSNSRSEMNVSTLELGDSALYLCASSFPGLAGNRDTQYFGPGTRLTVL.

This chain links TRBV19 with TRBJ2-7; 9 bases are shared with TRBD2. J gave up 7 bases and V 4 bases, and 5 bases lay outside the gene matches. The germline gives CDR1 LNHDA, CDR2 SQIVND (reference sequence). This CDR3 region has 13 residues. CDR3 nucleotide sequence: TGTGCCAGTAGTAAGCGGGAGGCGAGGGAGCAGTACTTC. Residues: CASSKREAREQYF.

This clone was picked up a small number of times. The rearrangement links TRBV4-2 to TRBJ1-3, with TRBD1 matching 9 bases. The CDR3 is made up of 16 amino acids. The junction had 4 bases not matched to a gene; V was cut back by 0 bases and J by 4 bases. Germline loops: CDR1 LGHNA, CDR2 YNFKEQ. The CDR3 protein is CASSQEGQGVGNTIYF. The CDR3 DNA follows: TGTGCCAGCAGCCAAGAGGGACAGGGTGTGGGAAACACCATATATTTT.

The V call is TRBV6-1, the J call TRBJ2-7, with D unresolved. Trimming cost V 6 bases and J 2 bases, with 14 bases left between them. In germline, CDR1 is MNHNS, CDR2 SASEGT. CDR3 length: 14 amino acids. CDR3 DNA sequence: TGTGCCAGCAGCCCCTTTGGCCAGACCTACGAGCAGTACTTC. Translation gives CASSPFGQTYEQYF.

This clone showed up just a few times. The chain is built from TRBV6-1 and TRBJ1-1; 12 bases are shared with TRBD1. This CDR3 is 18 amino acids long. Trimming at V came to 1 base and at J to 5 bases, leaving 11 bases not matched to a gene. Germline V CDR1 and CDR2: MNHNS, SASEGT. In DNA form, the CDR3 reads TGTGCCAGCAGTGAAGATTGGGGACAGGGGGCGATAGGTACTGAAGCTTTCTTT. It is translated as CASSEDWGQGAIGTEAFF.

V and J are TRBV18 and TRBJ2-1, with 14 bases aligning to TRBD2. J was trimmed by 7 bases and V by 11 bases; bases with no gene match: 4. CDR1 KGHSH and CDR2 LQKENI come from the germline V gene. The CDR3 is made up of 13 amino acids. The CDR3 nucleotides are TGTGCCGTTCGGACTAGCGGGGGGAATGAGCAGTTCTTC. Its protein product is CAVRTSGGNEQFF.

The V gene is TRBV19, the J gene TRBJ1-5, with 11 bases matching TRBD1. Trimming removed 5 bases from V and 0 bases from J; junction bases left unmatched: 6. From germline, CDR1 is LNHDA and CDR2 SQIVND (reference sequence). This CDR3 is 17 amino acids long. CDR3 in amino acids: CASSPGTGGSSNQPQHF. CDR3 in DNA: TGTGCCAGTAGTCCCGGGACAGGGGGAAGTAGCAATCAGCCCCAGCATTTT.

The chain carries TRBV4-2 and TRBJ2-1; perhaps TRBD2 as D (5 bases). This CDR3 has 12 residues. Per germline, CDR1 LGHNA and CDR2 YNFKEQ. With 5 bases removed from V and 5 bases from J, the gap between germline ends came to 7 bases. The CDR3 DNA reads TGTGCCAGCAGCTTCGGGGACAATGAGCAGTTCTTC. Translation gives CASSFGDNEQFF.

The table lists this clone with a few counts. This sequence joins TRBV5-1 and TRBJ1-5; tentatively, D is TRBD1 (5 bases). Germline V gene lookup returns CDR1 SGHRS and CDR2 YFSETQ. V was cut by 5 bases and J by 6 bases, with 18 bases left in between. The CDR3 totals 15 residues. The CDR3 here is CASSTRGGVGQPQHF. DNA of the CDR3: TGCGCCAGCAGTACCCGGGGGGGAGTCGGTCAGCCCCAGCATTTT.

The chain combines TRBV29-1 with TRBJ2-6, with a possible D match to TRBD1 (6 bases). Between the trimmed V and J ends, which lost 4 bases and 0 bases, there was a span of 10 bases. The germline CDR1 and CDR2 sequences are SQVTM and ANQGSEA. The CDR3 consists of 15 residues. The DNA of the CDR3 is TGCAGCGTTGGGCAGGGGACCTCTGGGGCCAACGTCCTGACTTTC. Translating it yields CSVGQGTSGANVLTF.

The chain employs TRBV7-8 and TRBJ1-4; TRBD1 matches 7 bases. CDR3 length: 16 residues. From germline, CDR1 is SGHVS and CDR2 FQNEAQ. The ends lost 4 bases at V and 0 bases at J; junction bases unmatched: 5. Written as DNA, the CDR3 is TGTGCCAGCAGCTATCCAACAGGGGCAACTAATGAAAAACTGTTTTTT. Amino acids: CASSYPTGATNEKLFF.

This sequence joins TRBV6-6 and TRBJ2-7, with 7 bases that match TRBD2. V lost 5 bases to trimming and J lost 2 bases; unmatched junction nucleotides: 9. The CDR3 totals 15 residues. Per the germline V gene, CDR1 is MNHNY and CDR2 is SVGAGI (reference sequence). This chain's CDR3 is CASSNTGGKAYEQYF. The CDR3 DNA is TGTGCCAGCAGTAACACGGGAGGAAAGGCCTACGAGCAGTACTTC.

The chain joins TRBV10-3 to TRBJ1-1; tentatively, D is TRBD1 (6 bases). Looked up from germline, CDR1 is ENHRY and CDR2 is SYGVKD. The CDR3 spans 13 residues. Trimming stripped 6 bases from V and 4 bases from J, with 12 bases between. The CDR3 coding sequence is TGTGCCATCAGGTACAGGGAGACCACTGAAGCTTTCTTT. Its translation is CAIRYRETTEAFF.

The CDR3 DNA is TGTGCCAGCAGCTTAATTGTACGGGTGTACGAGCAGTACTTC. It is translated as CASSLIVRVYEQYF. The chain recombines TRBV7-3 with TRBJ2-7; no definite D call. CDR1 is SGHTA and CDR2 is FQGTGA in the germline V gene. The CDR3 is 14 residues long. V was shortened by 1 base and J by 4 bases, with 11 bases between the two germline ends.

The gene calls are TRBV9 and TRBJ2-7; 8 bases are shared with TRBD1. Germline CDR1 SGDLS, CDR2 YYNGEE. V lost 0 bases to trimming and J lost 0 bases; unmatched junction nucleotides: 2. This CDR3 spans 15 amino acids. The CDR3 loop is CASSVGQGISYEQYF. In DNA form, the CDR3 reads TGTGCCAGCAGCGTAGGACAGGGGATCTCCTACGAGCAGTACTTC.

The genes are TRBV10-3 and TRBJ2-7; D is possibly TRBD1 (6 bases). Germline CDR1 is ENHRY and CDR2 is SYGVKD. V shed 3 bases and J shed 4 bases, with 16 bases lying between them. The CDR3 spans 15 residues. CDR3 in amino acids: CAISDPSAGEYEQYF. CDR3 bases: TGTGCCATCAGTGACCCTTCGGCAGGGGAATACGAGCAGTACTTC.

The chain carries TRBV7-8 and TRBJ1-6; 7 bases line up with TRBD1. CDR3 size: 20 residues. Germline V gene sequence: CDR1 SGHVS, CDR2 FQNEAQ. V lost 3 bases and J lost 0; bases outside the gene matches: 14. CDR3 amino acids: CASSFATGDRGSSYNSPLHF. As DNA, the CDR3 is TGTGCCAGCAGCTTCGCTACAGGGGATCGGGGAAGCTCCTATAATTCACCCCTCCACTTT.

The CDR3 here is CASTPRSSYEQYF. CDR3 nucleotide sequence: TGTGCCAGCACCCCGCGGTCCTCCTACGAGCAGTACTTC. V is TRBV28 and J is TRBJ2-7; no definite D call. Trimming shortened V by 7 bases and J by 0 bases, and 10 bases separated the two germline ends. CDR1 and CDR2 from the germline V gene are MDHEN and SYDVKM. This CDR3 is built from 13 residues.

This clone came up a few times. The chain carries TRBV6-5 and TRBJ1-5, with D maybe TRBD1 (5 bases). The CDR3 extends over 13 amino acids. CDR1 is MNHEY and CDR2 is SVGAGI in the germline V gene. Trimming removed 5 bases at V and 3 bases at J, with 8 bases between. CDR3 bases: TGTGCCAGCAGTGACAGTAACAATCAGCCCCAGCATTTT. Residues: CASSDSNNQPQHF.

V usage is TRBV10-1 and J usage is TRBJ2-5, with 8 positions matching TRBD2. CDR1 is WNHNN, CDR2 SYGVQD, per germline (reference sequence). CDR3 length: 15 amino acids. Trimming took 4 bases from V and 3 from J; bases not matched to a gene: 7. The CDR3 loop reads CASSGRVGREETQYF. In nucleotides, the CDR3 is TGCGCCAGCAGTGGGCGCGTCGGGAGGGAAGAGACCCAGTACTTC.